This record concerns one T cell receptor (beta chain) sequence. Its antigen is unidentified. The data were taken from a study of response to subunit inactivated influenza vaccine. TCRdb used MiXCR to reprocess the RT-PCR reads, holding one entry per CDR3 protein. The sample comprises a few hundred thousand distinct CDR3 sequences, about 14% of which are singletons, and 11% rests with the top ten. Overall study findings and caveats: Seasonal influenza vaccination, on each occasion, was suggested by the authors to recruit few new T cells.

The CDR3 has 17 amino acids. Losses at the gene ends were 6 bases for V and 0 bases for J; bases not matched to a gene: 7. Germline V gene lookup returns CDR1 MNHEY and CDR2 SVGEGT. The chain carries TRBV6-2 or TRBV6-3 and TRBJ1-6; 8 bases line up with TRBD1. The sample in question was PBMCs from blood, obtained 11 to 12 days after vaccination. This sequence originates from a man between 50 and 59 years old who received an inactivated influenza vaccine. CDR3 protein: CASRREDRGSYNSPLHF. CDR3 DNA sequence: TGTGCCAGCAGACGTGAAGACAGGGGCTCCTATAATTCACCCCTCCACTTT.